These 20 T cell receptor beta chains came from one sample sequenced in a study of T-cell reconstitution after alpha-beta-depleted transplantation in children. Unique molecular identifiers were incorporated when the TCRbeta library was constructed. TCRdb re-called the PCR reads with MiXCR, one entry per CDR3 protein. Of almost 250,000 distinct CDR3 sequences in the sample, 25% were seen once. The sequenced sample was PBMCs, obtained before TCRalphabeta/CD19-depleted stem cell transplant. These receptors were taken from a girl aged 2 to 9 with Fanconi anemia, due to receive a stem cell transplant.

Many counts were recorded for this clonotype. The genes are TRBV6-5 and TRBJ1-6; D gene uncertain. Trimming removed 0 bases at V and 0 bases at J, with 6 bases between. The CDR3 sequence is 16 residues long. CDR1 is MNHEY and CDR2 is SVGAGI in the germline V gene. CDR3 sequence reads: CASSYSRSSYNSPLHF. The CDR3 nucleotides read TGTGCCAGCAGTTACTCGCGGAGCTCCTATAATTCACCCCTCCACTTT.

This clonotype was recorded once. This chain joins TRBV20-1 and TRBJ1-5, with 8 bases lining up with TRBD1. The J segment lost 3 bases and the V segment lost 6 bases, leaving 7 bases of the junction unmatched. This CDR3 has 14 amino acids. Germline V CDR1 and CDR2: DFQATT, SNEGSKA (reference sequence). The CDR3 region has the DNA TGCAGTGCAATAGGACAGGGTGCCAATCAGCCCCAGCATTTT. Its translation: CSAIGQGANQPQHF.

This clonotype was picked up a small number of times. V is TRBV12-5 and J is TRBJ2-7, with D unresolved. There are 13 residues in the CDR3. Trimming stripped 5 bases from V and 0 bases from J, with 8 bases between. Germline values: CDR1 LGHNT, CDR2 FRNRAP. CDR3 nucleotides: TGTGCTAGTGGTATGTCTAGCTCCTACGAGCAGTACTTC. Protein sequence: CASGMSSSYEQYF. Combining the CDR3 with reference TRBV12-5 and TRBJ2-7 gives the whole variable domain DARVTQTPRHKVTEMGQEVTMRCQPILGHNTVFWYRQTMMQGLELLAYFRNRAPLDDSGMPKDRFSAEMPDATLATLKIQPSEPRDSAVYFCASGMSSSYEQYFGPGTRLTVT.

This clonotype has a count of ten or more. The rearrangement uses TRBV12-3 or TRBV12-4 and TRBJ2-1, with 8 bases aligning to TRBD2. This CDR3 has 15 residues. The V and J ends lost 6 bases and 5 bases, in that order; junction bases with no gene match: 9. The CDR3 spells CASSPVLAGNNEQFF. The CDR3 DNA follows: TGTGCCAGCAGCCCCGTTTTAGCGGGGAACAATGAGCAGTTCTTC.

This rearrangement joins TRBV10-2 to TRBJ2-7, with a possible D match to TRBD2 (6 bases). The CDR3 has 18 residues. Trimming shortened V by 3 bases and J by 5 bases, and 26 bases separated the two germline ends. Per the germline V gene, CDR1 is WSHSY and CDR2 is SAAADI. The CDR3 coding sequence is TGCGCCAGCAGTGAACAAGGTAGAGGTGGCGGGACCTCGAACGAGCAGTACTTC. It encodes CASSEQGRGGGTSNEQYF.

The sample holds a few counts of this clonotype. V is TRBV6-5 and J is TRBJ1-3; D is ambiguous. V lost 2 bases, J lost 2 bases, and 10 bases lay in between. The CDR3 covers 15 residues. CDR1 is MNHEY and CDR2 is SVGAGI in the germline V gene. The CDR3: CASSYGGGTGNTIYF. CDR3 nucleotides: TGTGCCAGCAGTTACGGCGGTGGGACTGGAAACACCATATATTTT.

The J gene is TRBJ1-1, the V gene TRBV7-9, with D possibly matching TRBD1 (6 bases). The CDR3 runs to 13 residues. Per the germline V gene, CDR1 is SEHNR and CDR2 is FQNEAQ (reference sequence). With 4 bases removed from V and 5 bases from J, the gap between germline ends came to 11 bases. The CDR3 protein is CASSSTGRTEAFF. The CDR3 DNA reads TGTGCCAGCAGCTCTACAGGGAGGACTGAAGCTTTCTTT.

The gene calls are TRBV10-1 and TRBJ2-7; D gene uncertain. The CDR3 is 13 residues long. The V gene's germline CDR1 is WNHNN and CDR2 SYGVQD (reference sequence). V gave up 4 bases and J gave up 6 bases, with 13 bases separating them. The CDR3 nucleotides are TGCGCCAGCAGTGCCTTTCGGGCCGGCGAGCAGTACTTC. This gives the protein CASSAFRAGEQYF.

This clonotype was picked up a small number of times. CDR3 sequence reads: CASGLTQETQYF. In DNA, the CDR3 is TGTGCCAGCGGTCTGACGCAAGAGACCCAGTACTTC. The genes are TRBV6-2 or TRBV6-3 and TRBJ2-5; D not certain. The germline V and J ends were trimmed by 8 bases and 2 bases, with 9 bases remaining between them. The CDR3 has 12 amino acids. The V gene's germline CDR1 is MNHEY and CDR2 SVGEGT.

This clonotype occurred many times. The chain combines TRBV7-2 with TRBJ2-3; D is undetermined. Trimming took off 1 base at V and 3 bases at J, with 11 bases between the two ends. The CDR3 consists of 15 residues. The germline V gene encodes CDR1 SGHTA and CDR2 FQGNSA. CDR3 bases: TGTGCCAGCAGCTTAGTGAGTGCGGTAACAGATACGCAGTATTTT. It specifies CASSLVSAVTDTQYF.

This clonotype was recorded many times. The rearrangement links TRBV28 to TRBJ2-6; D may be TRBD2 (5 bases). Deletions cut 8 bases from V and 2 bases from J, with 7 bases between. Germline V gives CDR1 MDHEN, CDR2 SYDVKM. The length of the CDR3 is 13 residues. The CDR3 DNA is TGTGCCAGCGGGCGGGCTGGGGCCAACGTCCTGACTTTC. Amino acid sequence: CASGRAGANVLTF.

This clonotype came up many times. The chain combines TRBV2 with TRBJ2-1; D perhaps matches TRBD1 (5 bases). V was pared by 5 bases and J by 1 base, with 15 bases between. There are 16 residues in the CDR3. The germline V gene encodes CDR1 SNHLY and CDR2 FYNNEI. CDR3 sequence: CASSKNGRVSYNEQFF. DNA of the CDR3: TGTGCCAGCAGTAAGAACGGCAGGGTATCCTACAATGAGCAGTTCTTC.

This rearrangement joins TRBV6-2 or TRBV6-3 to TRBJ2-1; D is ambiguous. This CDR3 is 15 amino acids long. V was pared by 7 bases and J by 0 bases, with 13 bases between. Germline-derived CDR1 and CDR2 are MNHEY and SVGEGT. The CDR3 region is CASKVKPSSYNEQFF. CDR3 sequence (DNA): TGTGCCAGCAAAGTGAAGCCAAGCTCCTACAATGAGCAGTTCTTC.

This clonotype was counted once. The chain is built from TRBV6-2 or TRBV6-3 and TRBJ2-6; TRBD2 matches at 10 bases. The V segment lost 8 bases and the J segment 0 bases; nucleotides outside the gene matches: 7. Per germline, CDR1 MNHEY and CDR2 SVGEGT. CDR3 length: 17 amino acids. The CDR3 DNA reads TGTGCCAGCGAGCGACTAGCGGGTTTCTCTGGGGCCAACGTCCTGACTTTC. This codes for CASERLAGFSGANVLTF.

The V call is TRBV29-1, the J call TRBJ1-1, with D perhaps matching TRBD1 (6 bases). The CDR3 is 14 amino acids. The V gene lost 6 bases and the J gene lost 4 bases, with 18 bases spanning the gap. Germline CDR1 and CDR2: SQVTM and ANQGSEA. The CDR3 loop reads CSVDITGIRTEAFF. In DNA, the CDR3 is TGCAGCGTAGACATTACAGGGATCCGCACTGAAGCTTTCTTT. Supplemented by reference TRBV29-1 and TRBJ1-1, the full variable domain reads SAVISQKPSRDICQRGTSLTIQCQVDSQVTMMFWYRQQPGQSLTLIATANQGSEATYESGFVIDKFPISRPNLTFSTLTVSNMSPEDSSIYLCSVDITGIRTEAFFGQGTRLTVV.

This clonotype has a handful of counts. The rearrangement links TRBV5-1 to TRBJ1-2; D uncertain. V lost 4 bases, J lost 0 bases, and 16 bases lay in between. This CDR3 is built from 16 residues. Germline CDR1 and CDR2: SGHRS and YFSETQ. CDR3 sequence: CASSVRADPANYGYTF. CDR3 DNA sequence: TGCGCCAGCAGCGTGCGGGCCGATCCAGCTAACTATGGCTACACCTTC.

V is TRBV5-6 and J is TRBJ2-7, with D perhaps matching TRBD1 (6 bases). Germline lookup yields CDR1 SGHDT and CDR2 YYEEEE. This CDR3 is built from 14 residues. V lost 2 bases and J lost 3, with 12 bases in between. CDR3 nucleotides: TGTGCCAGCAGCTTAGGGGGTAGTGTCTACGAGCAGTACTTC. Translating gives CASSLGGSVYEQYF.

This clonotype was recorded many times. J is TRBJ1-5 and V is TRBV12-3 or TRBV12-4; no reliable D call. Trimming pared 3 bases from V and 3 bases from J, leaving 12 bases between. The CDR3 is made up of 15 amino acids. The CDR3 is CASSFGNPYNQPQHF. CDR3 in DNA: TGTGCCAGCAGTTTTGGCAATCCGTACAATCAGCCCCAGCATTTT.

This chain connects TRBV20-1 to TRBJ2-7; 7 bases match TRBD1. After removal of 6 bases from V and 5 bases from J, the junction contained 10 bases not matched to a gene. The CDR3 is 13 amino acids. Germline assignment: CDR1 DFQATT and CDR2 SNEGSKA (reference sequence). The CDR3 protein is CSAFETGYHEQYF. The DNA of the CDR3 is TGCAGTGCCTTCGAGACAGGGTATCACGAGCAGTACTTC.

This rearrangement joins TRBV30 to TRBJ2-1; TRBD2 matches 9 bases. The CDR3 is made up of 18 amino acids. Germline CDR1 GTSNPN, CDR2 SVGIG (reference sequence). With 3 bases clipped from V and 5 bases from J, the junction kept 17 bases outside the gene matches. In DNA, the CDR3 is TGTGCCTGGAGACACAGGCTCGGTTTAGCGGGGGTCAACAATGAGCAGTTCTTC. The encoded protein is CAWRHRLGLAGVNNEQFF.